This T cell receptor (beta chain) was recorded in a study of blood T cell repertoires in COVID-19. Study details: The cDNA or gDNA used as material had been derived from T cells, B-cell-depleted T cells, or PBMCs.

The CDR3 has 13 amino acids. Germline V CDR1 and CDR2: ENHRY, SYGVKD. V was clipped by 4 bases and J by 6 bases, with 13 bases between them. The table came from immunoSEQ multiplex PCR; TCRdb's copy has only in-frame clones and leaves some out. The sample shows roughly 140,000 clones, 80% to 85% of them seen only once. The TCR originated in a woman aged 50 to 60 who had been exposed to COVID-19. This chain joins TRBV10-3 and TRBJ2-7; D is unclear. The sequencing sample was made of PBMCs or T cells enriched from blood (not recorded which). CDR3 amino acids: CAISVDSGIEQYF. The CDR3 DNA follows: TGTGCCATCAGTGTTGATTCTGGCATCGAGCAGTACTTC.